This TCR beta chain was sequenced for a study of CXCR3-negative and CXCR3-positive naive CD8 T cells (dated 2019 in TCRdb). For the wider study: Roughly 140 million TRB reads were obtained in total, roughly 1.5 +/- 0.3 million reads per library. Naive subsets from several donors and memory cells from 3 donors were included in the TRBV-TRBJ cluster analysis. Diversity and physicochemical repertoire analyses covered some eleven donors pooled from two independent experiments.

TCRdb names NextSeq 550 as the instrument used. The Human TCR Profiling Kit (MiLaboratory) was used to make UMI-labeled 5' RACE TRB cDNA libraries. The full amount of extracted RNA was used for cDNA synthesis, and the full amount of resulting cDNA was used for PCR amplification. Libraries were prepared in parallel using an identical number of PCR cycles. Regarding the original processing steps: MIGEC and MiXCR extracted about 53,000 +/- 10,000 unique UMI-labeled TRB cDNA molecules per library, requiring at least two reads per UMI. On average, each library contained about 40,000 +/- 10,000 functional in-frame TRB CDR3 nucleotide clonotypes without stop codons. After downsampling to 5000 UMI-labeled TRB molecules per sample, diversity metrics such as normalized Shannon-Wiener and Chao1 were calculated in VDJtools. VDJtools computed clonotype-size-weighted physicochemical properties of the central five CDR3 residues: interaction energy, strength, volume and Kidera factor 4. TCRdb reanalyzed the reads, keeping one entry per CDR3 protein sequence and omitting DNA. TCRdb, not the original authors, processed these V and J calls. This specimen's table enumerates approximately 45,000 distinct CDR3 sequences. The top ten clonotypes cover roughly 14% of the sample.

Inclusive of the bounding cysteine and phenylalanine, the CDR3 is 15 residues long. A DNA sequence was not provided. The germline V gene specifies SQVTM as CDR1 and ANQGSEA as CDR2. Note on this clonotype: The target of this receptor is not known.

General study outcomes and caveats: Because surface CD5, which is linked to self-reactivity in mice, was comparable between the naive subsets, TCR interaction strength was also inferred from the physicochemical properties of TRB CDR3s. Comparably high repertoire diversity was found in both naive subsets, whereas much lower repertoire diversity was found in memory CD8+ T cells. Naive CXCR3-negative and CXCR3-positive cells from the same donor showed similar TRBV-TRBJ usage, whereas memory cells showed distinct patterns. Freshly isolated PBMCs were used for most assays because CXCR3 expression went down partially after cryopreservation.

Each CD8+ T cell subset was flow-sorted in triplicate, with under 350,000 cells per subset placed directly into RLT lysis buffer. Standard density gradient centrifugation was used to isolate peripheral blood mononuclear cells from buffy coats. An RNeasy Mini Kit was used to extract total RNA from the sorted cells. The clonotype was recovered from a human donor in good health. Some clones in this sample may be carry-over from other donors' samples. The sequence links TRBV29-1 to TRBJ1-2; the D call from TCRdb, TRBD1, cannot be confirmed without DNA. The sample consisted of memory CD8+ T cells from blood. The cell subset or site tag for this specimen amounts to: conventional CD8+ memory T cells (TMEM), sorted as controls. The CDR3 protein is CSVDGRDRGHYGYTF.